This passage covers 8 T cell receptor beta chains from one sample sequenced in a study of T cells in Graves' hyperthyroidism and ophthalmopathy. RNA transcripts gave rise to amplified TCR beta CDR3 regions. The study used the HTBI primer set for a first-round RT-PCR of the TCR CDR3. TCRdb fed the multiplex PCR reads into MiXCR, producing one record per CDR3 protein. The sample includes more than 350,000 distinct CDR3 sequences, about 15% of them seen just once. The sample consisted of blood. The receptors here all came from a woman younger than 45 with Graves' hyperthyroidism that later progressed to Graves' ophthalmopathy.

This clonotype was recorded many times. The chain recombines TRBV12-3 or TRBV12-4 with TRBJ2-1; D is perhaps TRBD1 or TRBD2 (5 bases each). V shed 0 bases and J shed 6 bases, with 15 bases lying between them. The CDR3 covers 16 residues. The CDR3 is CASSLALFTGGNEQFF. The CDR3 DNA reads as TGTGCCAGCAGTTTAGCGTTATTTACTGGGGGCAATGAGCAGTTCTTC.

The chain combines TRBV6-2 or TRBV6-3 with TRBJ2-7; 9 nucleotides match TRBD2. The CDR3 has 13 residues. Trimming took 8 bases from V and 5 from J; bases not matched to a gene: 7. The germline gives CDR1 MNHEY, CDR2 SVGEGT. CDR3 sequence reads: CASEQREAHEQYF. The CDR3 region has the DNA TGTGCCAGCGAGCAGCGGGAGGCCCACGAGCAGTACTTC.

This chain joins TRBV5-1 and TRBJ1-2, with a tentative D call TRBD1 (6 bases). CDR3 size: 14 residues. V was trimmed by 3 bases and J by 4 bases, leaving 13 bases between them. Germline V CDR1 and CDR2: SGHRS, YFSETQ. CDR3: CASSSGQQIYGYTF. For the CDR3, the DNA is TGCGCCAGCAGCTCCGGACAGCAAATCTATGGCTACACCTTC. The entire variable domain, with the rest obtained from reference TRBV5-1 and TRBJ1-2, is as follows: KAGVTQTPRYLIKTRGQQVTLSCSPISGHRSVSWYQQTPGQGLQFLFEYFSETQRNKGNFPGRFSGRQFSNSRSEMNVSTLELGDSALYLCASSSGQQIYGYTFGSGTRLTVV.

This clonotype was recorded at least ten times. The DNA for the CDR3 is TGTGCCAGTAGTATCCCTGGGACACCGACTTCACCCCTCCACTTT. The encoded protein is CASSIPGTPTSPLHF. This chain connects TRBV19 to TRBJ1-6, with a tentative D call TRBD1 (6 bases). V lost 3 bases and J 9 bases, leaving 15 bases between the germline ends. The germline V gene encodes CDR1 LNHDA and CDR2 SQIVND (reference sequence). The CDR3 extends over 15 amino acids.

The rearrangement uses TRBV7-9 and TRBJ1-1, with D possibly TRBD1 on 5 matching bases. Trimming took 4 bases from V and 1 from J, leaving 10 bases between them. The germline V gene has CDR1 SEHNR and CDR2 FQNEAQ (reference sequence). The CDR3 spans 14 residues. In DNA, the CDR3 is TGTGCCAGCAGCTGGGGCTTCAAGAACACTGAAGCTTTCTTT. This sequence encodes CASSWGFKNTEAFF. Using reference TRBV7-9 and TRBJ1-1 for the parts outside the CDR3, the full variable domain is DTGVSQNPRHKITKRGQNVTFRCDPISEHNRLYWYRQTLGQGPEFLTYFQNEAQLEKSRLLSDRFSAERPKGSFSTLEIQRTEQGDSAMYLCASSWGFKNTEAFFGQGTRLTVV.

This chain links TRBV19 with TRBJ1-2; a weak D match, TRBD1 (6 bases). CDR3 length: 14 residues. Trimming took 8 bases from V and 4 from J, leaving 17 bases between them. Germline CDR1 reads LNHDA; CDR2 reads SQIVND (reference sequence). CDR3 in amino acids: CASGADSFFYGYTF. The CDR3 coding sequence is TGTGCCAGTGGAGCGGACAGTTTTTTCTATGGCTACACCTTC.

This clonotype was found a few times. J is TRBJ2-7 and V is TRBV29-1; either TRBD1 or TRBD2 may supply D (5 bases each). This CDR3 contains 13 residues. With 4 bases removed from V and 5 bases from J, the gap between germline ends came to 15 bases. CDR1 SQVTM and CDR2 ANQGSEA come from the germline V gene. CDR3 DNA sequence: TGCAGCGTTGTTTGGGGGAGTGTGAACGAGCAGTACTTC. It encodes CSVVWGSVNEQYF.

This clonotype was seen ten or more times. The chain links TRBV28 to TRBJ2-2, with a possible D match to TRBD2 (5 bases). The germline gives CDR1 MDHEN, CDR2 SYDVKM. Deletions cut 7 bases from V and 2 bases from J, with 17 bases between. CDR3 size: 16 residues. The CDR3 nucleotides read TGTGCCAGCAACCCACGGGCCGGAGGAAACACCGGGGAGCTGTTTTTT. Translated: CASNPRAGGNTGELFF. The whole variable domain, filled in from reference TRBV28 and TRBJ2-2, reads DVKVTQSSRYLVKRTGEKVFLECVQDMDHENMFWYRQDPGLGLRLIYFSYDVKMKEKGDIPEGYSVSREKKERFSLILESASTNQTSMYLCASNPRAGGNTGELFFGEGSRLTVL.